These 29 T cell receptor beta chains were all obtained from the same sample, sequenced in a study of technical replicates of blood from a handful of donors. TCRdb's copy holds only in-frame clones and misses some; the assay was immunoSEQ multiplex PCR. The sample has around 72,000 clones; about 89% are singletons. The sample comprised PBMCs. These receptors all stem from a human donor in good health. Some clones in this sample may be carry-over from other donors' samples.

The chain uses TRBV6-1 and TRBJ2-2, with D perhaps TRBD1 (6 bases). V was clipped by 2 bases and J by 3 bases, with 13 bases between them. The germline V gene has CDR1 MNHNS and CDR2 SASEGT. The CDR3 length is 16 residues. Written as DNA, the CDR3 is TGTGCCAGCAGTGAAAGGCCAGGGGACCACACCGGGGAGCTGTTTTTT. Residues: CASSERPGDHTGELFF.

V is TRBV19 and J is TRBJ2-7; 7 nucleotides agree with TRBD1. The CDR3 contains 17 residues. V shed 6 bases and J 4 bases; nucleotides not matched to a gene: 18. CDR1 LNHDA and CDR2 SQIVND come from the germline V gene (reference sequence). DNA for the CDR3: TGTGCCAGTAGCTATACAACAGGGGACGCACTGGGGTACGAGCAGTACTTC. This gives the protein CASSYTTGDALGYEQYF.

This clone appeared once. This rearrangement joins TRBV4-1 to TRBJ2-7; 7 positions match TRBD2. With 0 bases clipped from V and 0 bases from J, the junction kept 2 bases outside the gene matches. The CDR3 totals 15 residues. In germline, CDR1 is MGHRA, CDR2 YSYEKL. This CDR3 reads CASSQDSGPSYEQYF. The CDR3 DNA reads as TGCGCCAGCAGCCAAGATAGCGGGCCCTCCTACGAGCAGTACTTC.

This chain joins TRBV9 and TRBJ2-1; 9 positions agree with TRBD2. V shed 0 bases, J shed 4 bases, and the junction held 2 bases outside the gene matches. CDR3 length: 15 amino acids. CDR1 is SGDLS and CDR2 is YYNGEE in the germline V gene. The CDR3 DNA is TGTGCCAGCAGCGTAGCTACTAGCGGGTACAATGAGCAGTTCTTC. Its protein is CASSVATSGYNEQFF.

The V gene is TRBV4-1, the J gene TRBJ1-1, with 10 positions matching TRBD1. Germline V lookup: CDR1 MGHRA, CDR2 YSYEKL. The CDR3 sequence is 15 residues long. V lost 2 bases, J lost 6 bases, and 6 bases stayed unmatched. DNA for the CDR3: TGCGCCAGCAGCCAACTCGGACAGGGGGTGGCTGAAGCTTTCTTT. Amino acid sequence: CASSQLGQGVAEAFF.

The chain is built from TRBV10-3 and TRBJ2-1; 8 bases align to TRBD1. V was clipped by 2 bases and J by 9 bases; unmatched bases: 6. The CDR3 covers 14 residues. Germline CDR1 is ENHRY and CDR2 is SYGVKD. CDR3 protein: CAISEPWTGSEQFF. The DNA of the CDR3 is TGTGCCATCAGTGAGCCCTGGACAGGGAGTGAGCAGTTCTTC.

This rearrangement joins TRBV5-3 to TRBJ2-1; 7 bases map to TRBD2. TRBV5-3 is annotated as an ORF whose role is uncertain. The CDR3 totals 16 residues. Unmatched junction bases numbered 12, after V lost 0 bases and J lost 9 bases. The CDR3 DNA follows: TGTGCCAGAAGCTTGGTAGCAGGAGCCTCGGGGGGTGAGCAGTTCTTC. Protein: CARSLVAGASGGEQFF.

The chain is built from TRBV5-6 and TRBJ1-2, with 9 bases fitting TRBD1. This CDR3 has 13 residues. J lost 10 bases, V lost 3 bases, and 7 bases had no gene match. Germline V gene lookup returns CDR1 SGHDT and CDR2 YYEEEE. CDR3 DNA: TGTGCCAGCAGCTCCTGGACAGGGGCGGACTACACCTTC. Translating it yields CASSSWTGADYTF. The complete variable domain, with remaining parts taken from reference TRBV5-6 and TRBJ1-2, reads DAGVTQSPTHLIKTRGQQVTLRCSPKSGHDTVSWYQQALGQGPQFIFQYYEEEERQRGNFPDRFSGHQFPNYSSELNVNALLLGDSALYLCASSSWTGADYTFGSGTRLTVV.

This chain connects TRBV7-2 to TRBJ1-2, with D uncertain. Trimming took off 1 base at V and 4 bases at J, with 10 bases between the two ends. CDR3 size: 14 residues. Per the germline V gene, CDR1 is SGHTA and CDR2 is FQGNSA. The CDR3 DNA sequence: TGTGCCAGCAGCTTAGGGGTCGGAGGCTATGGCTACACCTTC. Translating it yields CASSLGVGGYGYTF.

CDR3 DNA sequence: TGTGCCAGCAGTGATGGGGGGGCCCACGAGCAGTACTTC. Its protein product is CASSDGGAHEQYF. The gene calls are TRBV6-1 and TRBJ2-7; TRBD2 might be the D (7 bases). V dropped 3 bases and J dropped 5 bases, with 11 bases sitting between them. Germline V gene lookup returns CDR1 MNHNS and CDR2 SASEGT. The CDR3 is made up of 13 amino acids.

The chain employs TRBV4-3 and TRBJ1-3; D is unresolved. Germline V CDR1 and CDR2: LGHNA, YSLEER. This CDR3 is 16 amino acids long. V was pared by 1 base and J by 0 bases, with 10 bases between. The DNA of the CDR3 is TGCGCCAGCAGCCAAGGGTACGGTAACTCTGGAAACACCATATATTTT. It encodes CASSQGYGNSGNTIYF.

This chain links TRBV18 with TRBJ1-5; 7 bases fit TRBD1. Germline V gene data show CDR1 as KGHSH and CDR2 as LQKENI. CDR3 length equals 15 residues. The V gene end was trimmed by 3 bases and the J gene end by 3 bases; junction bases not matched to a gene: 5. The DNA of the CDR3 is TGTGCCAGCTCACCGATGGGGACAGTCAATCAGCCCCAGCATTTT. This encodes CASSPMGTVNQPQHF.

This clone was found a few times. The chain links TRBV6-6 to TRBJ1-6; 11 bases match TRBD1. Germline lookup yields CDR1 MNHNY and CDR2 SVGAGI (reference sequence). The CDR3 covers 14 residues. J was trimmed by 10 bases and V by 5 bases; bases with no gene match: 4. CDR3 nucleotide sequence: TGTGCCAGCAGTGAGCGGGACAGGGGGTCACCCCTCCACTTT. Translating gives CASSERDRGSPLHF.

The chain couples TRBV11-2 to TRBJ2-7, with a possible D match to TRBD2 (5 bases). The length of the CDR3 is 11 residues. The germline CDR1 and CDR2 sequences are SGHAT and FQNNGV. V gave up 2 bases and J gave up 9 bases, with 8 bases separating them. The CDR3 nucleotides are TGTGCCAGCAGCTTACTCCGGGGGCAGTACTTC. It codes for CASSLLRGQYF.

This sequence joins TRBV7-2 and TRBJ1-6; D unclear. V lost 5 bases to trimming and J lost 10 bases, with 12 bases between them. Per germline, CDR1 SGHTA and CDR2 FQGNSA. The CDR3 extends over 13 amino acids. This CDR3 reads CASSTQSGSPLHF. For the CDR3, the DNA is TGTGCCAGCAGCACCCAATCGGGATCACCCCTCCACTTT.

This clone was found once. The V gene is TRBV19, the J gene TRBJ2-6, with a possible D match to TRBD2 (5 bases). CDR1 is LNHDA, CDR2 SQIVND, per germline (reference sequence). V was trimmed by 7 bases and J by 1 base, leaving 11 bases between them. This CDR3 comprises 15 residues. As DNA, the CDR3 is TGTGCCAGTACCCCACTAGAGTCTGGGGCCAACGTCCTGACTTTC. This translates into CASTPLESGANVLTF.

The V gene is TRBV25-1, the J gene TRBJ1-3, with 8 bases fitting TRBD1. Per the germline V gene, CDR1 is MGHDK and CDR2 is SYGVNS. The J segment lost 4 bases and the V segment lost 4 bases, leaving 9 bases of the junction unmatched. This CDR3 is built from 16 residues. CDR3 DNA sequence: TGTGCCAGCAGTGGAAGACAGGGGAAGGTCGGAAACACCATATATTTT. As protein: CASSGRQGKVGNTIYF.

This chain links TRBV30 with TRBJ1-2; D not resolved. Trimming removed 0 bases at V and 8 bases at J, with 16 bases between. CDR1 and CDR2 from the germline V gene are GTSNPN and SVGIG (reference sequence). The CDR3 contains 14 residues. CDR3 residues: CAWSVGSSLKGYTF. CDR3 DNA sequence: TGTGCCTGGAGTGTGGGTAGCAGTCTTAAGGGCTACACCTTC. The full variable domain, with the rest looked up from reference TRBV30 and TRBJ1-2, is SQTIHQWPATLVQPVGSPLSLECTVEGTSNPNLYWYRQAAGRGLQLLFYSVGIGQISSEVPQNLSASRPQDRQFILSSKKLLLSDSGFYLCAWSVGSSLKGYTFGSGTRLTVV.

The CDR3 DNA reads as TGTGCCACCAGCAGATTACCGAGATTCGGGGGGGCCTGGAATGAGCAGTTCTTC. The encoded protein is CATSRLPRFGGAWNEQFF. The rearrangement links TRBV15 to TRBJ2-1; 8 nucleotides agree with TRBD2. Trimming cost V 2 bases and J 7 bases; bases outside gene matches: 16. The CDR3 length is 18 residues. Germline loops: CDR1 LNHNV, CDR2 YYDKDF (reference sequence). Combining the CDR3 with reference TRBV15 and TRBJ2-1 gives the whole variable domain DAMVIQNPRYQVTQFGKPVTLSCSQTLNHNVMYWYQQKSSQAPKLLFHYYDKDFNNEADTPDNFQSRRPNTSFCFLDIRSPGLGDTAMYLCATSRLPRFGGAWNEQFFGPGTRLTVL.

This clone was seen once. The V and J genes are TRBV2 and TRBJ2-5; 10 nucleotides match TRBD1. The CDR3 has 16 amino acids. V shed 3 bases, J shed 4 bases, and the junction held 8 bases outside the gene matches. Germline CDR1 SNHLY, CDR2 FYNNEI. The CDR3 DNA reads TGTGCCAGCAGTGATTTCGGGACAGGGGAATTAGAGACCCAGTACTTC. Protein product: CASSDFGTGELETQYF. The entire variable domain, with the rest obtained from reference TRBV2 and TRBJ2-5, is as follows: EPEVTQTPSHQVTQMGQEVILRCVPISNHLYFYWYRQILGQKVEFLVSFYNNEISEKSEIFDDQFSVERPDGSNFTLKIRSTKLEDSAMYFCASSDFGTGELETQYFGPGTRLLVL.

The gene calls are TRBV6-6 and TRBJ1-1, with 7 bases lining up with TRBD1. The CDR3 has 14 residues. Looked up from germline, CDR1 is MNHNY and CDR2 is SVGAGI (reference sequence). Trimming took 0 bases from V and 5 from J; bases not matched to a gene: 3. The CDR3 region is CASSYSPGGTEAFF. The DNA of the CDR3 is TGTGCCAGCAGTTACTCGCCAGGGGGAACTGAAGCTTTCTTT.

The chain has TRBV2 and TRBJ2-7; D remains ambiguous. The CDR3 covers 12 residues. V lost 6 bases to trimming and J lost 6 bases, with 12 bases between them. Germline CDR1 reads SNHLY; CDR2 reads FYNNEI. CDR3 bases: TGTGCCAGCAGCGTTCTAGTGCTCGAGCAGTACTTC. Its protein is CASSVLVLEQYF.

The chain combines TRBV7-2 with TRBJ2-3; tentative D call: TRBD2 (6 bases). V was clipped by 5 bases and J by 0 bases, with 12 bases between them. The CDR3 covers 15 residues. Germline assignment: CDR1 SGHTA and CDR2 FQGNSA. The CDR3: CASSPTSRSTDTQYF. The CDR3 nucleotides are TGTGCCAGCAGCCCCACTAGCCGGAGCACAGATACGCAGTATTTT.

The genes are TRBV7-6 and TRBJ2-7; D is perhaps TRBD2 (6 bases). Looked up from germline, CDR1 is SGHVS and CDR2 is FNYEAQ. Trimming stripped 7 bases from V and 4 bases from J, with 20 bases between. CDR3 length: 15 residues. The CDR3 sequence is CASTSEWGEQYEQYF. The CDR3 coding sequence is TGTGCCAGCACCTCTGAGTGGGGGGAACAATACGAGCAGTACTTC.

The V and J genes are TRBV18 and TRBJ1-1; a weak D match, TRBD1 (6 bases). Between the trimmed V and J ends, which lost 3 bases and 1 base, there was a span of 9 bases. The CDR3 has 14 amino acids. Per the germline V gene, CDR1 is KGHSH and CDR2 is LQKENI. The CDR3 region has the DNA TGTGCCAGCTCACCCGGGACACCGAACACTGAAGCTTTCTTT. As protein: CASSPGTPNTEAFF.

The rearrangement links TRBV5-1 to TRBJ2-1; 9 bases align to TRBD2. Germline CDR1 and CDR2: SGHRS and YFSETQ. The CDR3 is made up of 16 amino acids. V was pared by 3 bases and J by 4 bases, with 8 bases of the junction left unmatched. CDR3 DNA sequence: TGCGCCAGCAGCTCCGGGAGCGGGGGGTGGTACAATGAGCAGTTCTTC. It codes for CASSSGSGGWYNEQFF.

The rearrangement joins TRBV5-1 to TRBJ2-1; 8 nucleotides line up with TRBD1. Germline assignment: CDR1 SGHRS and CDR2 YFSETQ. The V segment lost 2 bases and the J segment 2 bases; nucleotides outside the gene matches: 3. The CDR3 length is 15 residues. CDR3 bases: TGCGCCAGCAGCTTACAGGGGGAACCCTACAATGAGCAGTTCTTC. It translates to CASSLQGEPYNEQFF.

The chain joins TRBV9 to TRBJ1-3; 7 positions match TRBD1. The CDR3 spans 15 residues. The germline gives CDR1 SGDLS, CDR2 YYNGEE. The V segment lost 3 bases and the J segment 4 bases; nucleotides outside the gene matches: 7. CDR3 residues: CASSGGGFGGNTIYF. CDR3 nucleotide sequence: TGTGCCAGCAGCGGAGGGGGCTTTGGGGGAAACACCATATATTTT.

CDR3 region: CASTLTGVNTEAFF. DNA of the CDR3: TGTGCCAGTACCCTGACAGGGGTGAACACTGAAGCTTTCTTT. J is TRBJ1-1 and V is TRBV19, with 8 bases identical to TRBD1. In germline, CDR1 is LNHDA, CDR2 SQIVND (reference sequence). The CDR3 consists of 14 residues. Germline trimming cut 7 bases from V and 0 bases from J; bases unmatched to any gene: 4.